A selection of T cell receptor beta chains follows, all from one sample in a study of T-cell reconstitution after alpha-beta-depleted transplantation in children. In TCRdb, the PCR reads were re-called with MiXCR into one record per CDR3 protein. The table records about 980,000 distinct CDR3 sequences, less than 30% of them present only once. The material sequenced was PBMCs, mostly from graft donor cells, taken 360 days after TCRalphabeta/CD19-depleted stem cell transplant. These receptors all stem from a boy under two years old who had a stem cell transplant for SCID, so the T cells may come from the graft donor. CDR3s include the opening cysteine and the closing phenylalanine or tryptophan. D genes are given only for firm matches. Rows may omit the clone size; those that give it use once, few, many or a size class.

j_call d_call v_call clone_size cdr3_nt cdr3_aa
TRBJ2-3 TRBD2 TRBV5-1 NA TGCGCCAGCAGCCCAGCGGGGGGGCAGGATACGCAGTATTTT CASSPAGGQDTQYF
TRBJ2-3 NA TRBV29-1 few TGCAGCGTTGGGGGTACAGATACGCAGTATTTT CSVGGTDTQYF
TRBJ1-1 NA TRBV6-1 NA TGTGCCAGCAACTACAACATGGGCTTCGGAGGCACTGAAGCTTTCTTT CASNYNMGFGGTEAFF
TRBJ1-2 TRBD1 TRBV6-5 NA TGTGCCAGCAGTTACGCTCGGGACAGCGGTATTGGCTACACCTTC CASSYARDSGIGYTF
TRBJ1-1 NA TRBV12-3/TRBV12-4 NA TGTGCCAGCAGCCCCCTTAAGAACACTGAAGCTTTCTTT CASSPLKNTEAFF
TRBJ2-3 NA TRBV12-3/TRBV12-4 NA TGTGCCAGCAGTTTCACGGGGATCCGGGATACGCAGTATTTT CASSFTGIRDTQYF
TRBJ2-1 NA TRBV7-8 NA TGTGCCAGCAGCTTAGGTGGTCTTCCCAACAATGAGCAGTTCTTC CASSLGGLPNNEQFF
TRBJ2-3 TRBD2 TRBV5-1 NA TGCGCCAGCAGCTTGACTGCTGGACTAGCAAAAGATACGCAGTATTTT CASSLTAGLAKDTQYF
TRBJ2-6 NA TRBV3-1 few TGTGCCAGCAGCCAAACATTCCCCTCTGGGGCCAACGTCCTGACTTTC CASSQTFPSGANVLTF
TRBJ2-5 TRBD1 TRBV7-6 NA TGTGCCAGCCACAGATGGGTAGAGGGGGCAGGGGAGACCCAGTACTTC CASHRWVEGAGETQYF
TRBJ2-3 NA TRBV24-1 few TGTGCCACCAGTGATCTAGGCCCAGAATCTTTCACAGATACGCAGTATTTT CATSDLGPESFTDTQYF
TRBJ1-5 NA TRBV5-4 NA TGTGCCAGCAGCTTCCGTCCAGTTCCGTTCCAGCCCCAGCATTTT CASSFRPVPFQPQHF
TRBJ1-2 NA TRBV4-1 few TGCGCCAGCAGCCAAGCGGACACGATTAACTATGGCTACACCTTC CASSQADTINYGYTF
TRBJ2-1 NA TRBV24-1 medium-sized TGTGCCACCAGTGGCCCCCGGGGTAGCTCCTACAATGAGCAGTTCTTC CATSGPRGSSYNEQFF